A selection of T cell receptor beta chains follows, all from one sample in a study of circulating and synovial CD4+ cells in juvenile arthritis. This table comes from immunoSEQ multiplex PCR, and its TCRdb copy is limited to in-frame clones, with some not included. The data show 30,000 to 40,000 clones, with over 85% seen just once and 0.55% to 0.85% held by the top ten. Sequences were obtained from CD4+ T cells from blood. These receptors all come from a human donor with juvenile idiopathic arthritis. Each CDR3 is given with its conserved first and last residue. The order of the fields is V gene, D gene, J gene, clone size, CDR3 protein, CDR3 DNA. D genes are given only for firm matches. Where a row states a size, it is once, few, many or the class of an expanded clone; other rows omit it.

>TRBV19|TRBD1|TRBJ1-4|few
CASSTPFRGESEKLFF
TGTGCCAGTAGTACTCCCTTCAGGGGGGAGAGTGAAAAACTGTTTTTT
>TRBV7-2|-|TRBJ1-2|-
CASSSRRGHYGYTF
TGTGCCAGCAGCTCCCGGCGGGGGCACTATGGCTACACCTTC
>TRBV7-3|TRBD1|TRBJ1-1|-
CASSPGQMNTEAFF
TGTGCCAGCAGCCCGGGACAGATGAACACTGAAGCTTTCTTT
>TRBV7-2|-|TRBJ1-5|-
CASSPIAGRPQHF
TGTGCCAGCAGCCCCATCGCCGGGAGGCCCCAGCATTTT
>TRBV2|TRBD1|TRBJ1-5|-
CASRTGGRGYMGNQPQHF
TGTGCCAGCAGAACAGGGGGTAGAGGATATATGGGCAATCAGCCCCAGCATTTT
>TRBV4-3|-|TRBJ1-4|-
CASSQDTGTKEKLFF
TGCGCCAGCAGCCAAGATACGGGAACTAAGGAAAAACTGTTTTTT
>TRBV2|-|TRBJ1-2|-
CASNLGEGRTF
TGTGCCAGCAACCTCGGGGAGGGACGCACCTTC
>TRBV25-1|-|TRBJ1-2|-
CASSAGFLFYGYTF
TGTGCCAGCAGTGCCGGGTTCCTATTCTATGGCTACACCTTC
>TRBV13|-|TRBJ1-3|-
CASSLSSGNTIYF
TGTGCCAGCAGTCTGAGCTCTGGAAACACCATATATTTT
>TRBV5-5|TRBD1|TRBJ1-1|-
CASSLQGSTEAFF
TGTGCCAGCAGCCTACAGGGGAGCACTGAAGCTTTCTTT
>TRBV19|-|TRBJ1-1|-
CASSIQGRKNTEAFF
TGTGCCAGTAGTATTCAGGGCAGAAAGAACACTGAAGCTTTCTTT
>TRBV27|TRBD1|TRBJ2-1|-
CASIPQGENEQFF
TGTGCCAGCATTCCACAGGGGGAAAATGAGCAGTTCTTC
>TRBV27|-|TRBJ2-3|-
CASSFQTISDTQYF
TGTGCCAGCAGTTTCCAGACTATTTCAGATACGCAGTATTTT
>TRBV19|TRBD1|TRBJ2-7|-
CASRDRAYEQYF
TGTGCCAGCAGGGACAGGGCCTACGAGCAGTACTTC
>TRBV7-6|TRBD2|TRBJ2-2|once
CASSLTSGVNTGELFF
TGTGCCAGCAGCTTGACTAGCGGGGTGAACACCGGGGAGCTGTTTTTT
>TRBV7-3|TRBD1|TRBJ2-7|-
CASSPGQGYEQYF
TGTGCCAGCAGCCCCGGACAGGGCTACGAGCAGTACTTC
>TRBV7-2|-|TRBJ1-2|-
CASSLRMKEGNGYTF
TGTGCCAGCAGCTTAAGGATGAAGGAGGGTAATGGCTACACCTTC
>TRBV28|-|TRBJ1-1|-
CASSPRRSLMNTEAFF
TGTGCCAGCAGCCCGAGGAGGAGCCTCATGAACACTGAAGCTTTCTTT
>TRBV11-3|-|TRBJ2-5|-
CASSFGQSPETQYF
TGTGCCAGCAGCTTTGGACAGTCCCCAGAGACCCAGTACTTC
>TRBV19|TRBD2|TRBJ2-1|-
CASSMGSGGYNEQFF
TGTGCCAGTAGTATGGGTAGCGGGGGCTACAATGAGCAGTTCTTC
>TRBV19|-|TRBJ1-4|once
CASSSGGTAHNEKLFF
TGTGCCAGTAGTTCGGGGGGAACGGCCCACAATGAAAAACTGTTTTTT
>TRBV5-1|-|TRBJ1-5|-
CASSGREQGQPQHF
TGCGCCAGCAGCGGCCGGGAACAAGGCCAGCCCCAGCATTTT
>TRBV6-1|-|TRBJ1-1|-
CASGRRVLVNTEAFF
TGTGCCAGCGGGAGGCGAGTGCTGGTGAACACTGAAGCTTTCTTT
>TRBV6-1|-|TRBJ2-7|-
CASRVGFGTSYEQYF
TGTGCCAGCAGGGTGGGGTTTGGGACTTCCTACGAGCAGTACTTC
>TRBV18|TRBD1|TRBJ1-2|-
CASSPGQGGGYGYTF
TGTGCCAGCTCACCAGGACAGGGTGGGGGCTATGGCTACACCTTC
>TRBV28|TRBD1|TRBJ2-1|-
CASSVPGQGSLYNEQFF
TGTGCCAGCAGTGTCCCGGGACAGGGAAGCCTTTACAATGAGCAGTTCTTC
>TRBV4-3|-|TRBJ1-4|-
CASSQGGDGIFSRANEKLFF
TGCGCCAGCAGCCAAGGGGGGGACGGAATCTTCTCGAGGGCTAATGAAAAACTGTTTTTT
>TRBV7-2|-|TRBJ1-5|-
CASSPPQGWGNQPQHF
TGTGCCAGCAGCCCCCCCCAGGGTTGGGGCAATCAGCCCCAGCATTTT
>TRBV27|TRBD1|TRBJ1-1|-
CASSFGRTGPGEAFF
TGTGCCAGCAGTTTTGGAAGGACAGGGCCAGGCGAAGCTTTCTTT
>TRBV7-3|-|TRBJ2-1|-
CASSLRAGEQFF
TGTGCCAGCAGCTTACGGGCGGGGGAGCAGTTCTTC
>TRBV7-8|-|TRBJ2-3|-
CASSLEISRQYF
TGTGCCAGCAGCTTAGAGATTAGTAGGCAGTATTTT
>TRBV5-5|TRBD2|TRBJ2-5|-
CASSQGLAGGRELETQYF
TGTGCCAGCAGCCAGGGACTAGCGGGGGGTCGGGAGCTGGAGACCCAGTACTTC
>TRBV30|-|TRBJ1-5|-
CAWSSQGNQPQHF
TGTGCCTGGAGTAGCCAGGGCAATCAGCCCCAGCATTTT
>TRBV6-1|-|TRBJ1-5|-
CASQSGYNQPQHF
TGTGCCAGCCAGTCGGGGTACAATCAGCCCCAGCATTTT
>TRBV19|TRBD1|TRBJ1-1|-
CASSPRGQENTEAFF
TGTGCCAGTAGTCCCAGGGGACAGGAGAACACTGAAGCTTTCTTT